These 10 T cell receptor beta chains came from one sample sequenced in a study of shared clonotypes between healthy human individuals (dated by TCRdb to the early 2020s). The receptor library was made with the immunoSEQ multiplex PCR assay. As stored in TCRdb, this immuneACCESS dataset retains in-frame rearrangements with V and J assigned. A fraction of the clones does not appear; measured against another copy, unresolved V genes explain less than half of the discrepancy, and the remainder lacks a known reason. This sample has fewer than 400,000 clones in its table, and 74% of those were observed once. The ten biggest clones cover 10% to 13% of the sample. The specimen sequenced was memory CD4+ T cells sorted from blood. This specimen's cell subset or site label, interpreted: CD45RA-negative fraction. Source of these receptors: a young man in good health.

On this clone itself: A much larger clone differs by one base, so this may be a read error. This chain connects TRBV28 to TRBJ1-2; D not resolved. This CDR3 is 12 amino acids long. V was shortened by 5 bases and J by 1 base, with 5 bases between the two germline ends. Germline V gives CDR1 MDHEN, CDR2 SYDVKM. The CDR3, as DNA: TGTGCCAGCAGTCCGCTTAACTATGGCTACACCTTC. Translating gives CASSPLNYGYTF.

The rearrangement uses TRBV11-3 and TRBJ2-5; 7 bases are shared with TRBD2. J lost 2 bases, V lost 2 bases, and 8 bases had no gene match. This CDR3 spans 16 amino acids. CDR1 SGHNT and CDR2 YENEEA come from the germline V gene. Here the CDR3 reads CASSLLGGGVQETQYF. In DNA form, the CDR3 reads TGTGCCAGCAGCTTACTGGGCGGGGGTGTTCAAGAGACCCAGTACTTC.

This clone came up a few times. At the DNA level, this CDR3 is encoded by other sequences in the same sample as well. The V call is TRBV9, the J call TRBJ1-5; no definite D call. The CDR3 runs to 15 residues. Germline lookup yields CDR1 SGDLS and CDR2 YYNGEE. Trimming pared 0 bases from V and 0 bases from J, leaving 7 bases between. CDR3 DNA sequence: TGTGCCAGCAGCGTAGGAGGGTATAGCAATCAGCCCCAGCATTTT. Translated, it gives CASSVGGYSNQPQHF. Filled out from reference TRBV9 and TRBJ1-5, the complete variable domain reads DSGVTQTPKHLITATGQRVTLRCSPRSGDLSVYWYQQSLDQGLQFLIQYYNGEERAKGNILERFSAQQFPDLHSELNLSSLELGDSALYFCASSVGGYSNQPQHFGDGTRLSIL.

The V call is TRBV27, the J call TRBJ2-5; tentative D call: TRBD1 (6 bases). This CDR3 region has 14 residues. Trimming stripped 2 bases from V and 5 bases from J, with 12 bases between. The germline V gene encodes CDR1 MNHEY and CDR2 SMNVEV (reference sequence). The DNA of the CDR3 is TGTGCCAGCAGTTTAAACAGGGATGCGGAGACCCAGTACTTC. Translating gives CASSLNRDAETQYF.

The chain joins TRBV10-1 to TRBJ2-5; D might be TRBD2 (7 bases). The CDR3 runs 13 residues. V was shortened by 4 bases and J by 5 bases, with 11 bases between the two germline ends. The germline V gene has CDR1 WNHNN and CDR2 SYGVQD (reference sequence). The CDR3 nucleotides are TGCGCCAGCAGTGCACAGGGAGGGGAGACCCAGTACTTC. This codes for CASSAQGGETQYF.

The V call is TRBV18, the J call TRBJ2-1, with D perhaps assigned TRBD1 or TRBD2 (5 bases each). With 2 bases removed from V and 8 bases from J, the gap between germline ends came to 16 bases. This CDR3 has 15 residues. CDR1 and CDR2 (germline): KGHSH, LQKENI. The CDR3: CASSPKGRTRDEQFF. In DNA form, the CDR3 reads TGTGCCAGCTCACCAAAGGGACGAACAAGGGATGAGCAGTTCTTC.

This chain connects TRBV29-1 to TRBJ1-2; no clear D gene. Germline loops: CDR1 SQVTM, CDR2 ANQGSEA. Trimming shortened V by 7 bases and J by 8 bases, and 11 bases separated the two germline ends. This CDR3 contains 10 residues. CDR3 amino acids: CSAKEGGYTF. CDR3 DNA: TGCAGCGCAAAGGAAGGAGGCTACACCTTC.

This clone turned up a few times. The chain is built from TRBV5-1 and TRBJ2-5; the D gene is possibly TRBD2 (7 bases). The length of the CDR3 is 15 residues. V gave up 4 bases and J gave up 5 bases, with 18 bases separating them. CDR1 and CDR2 (germline): SGHRS, YFSETQ. The CDR3 loop is CASSHGAGAGETQYF. CDR3 bases: TGCGCCAGCAGCCATGGCGCGGGGGCTGGGGAGACCCAGTACTTC.

The chain combines TRBV7-9 with TRBJ2-7; 8 nucleotides agree with TRBD2. This CDR3 has 15 residues. Germline V gives CDR1 SEHNR, CDR2 FQNEAQ (reference sequence). V was pared by 1 base and J by 3 bases, with 5 bases of the junction left unmatched. The CDR3: CASSLGNSGVYEQYF. The DNA of the CDR3 is TGTGCCAGCAGCTTAGGAAATAGCGGGGTCTACGAGCAGTACTTC.

V and J are TRBV18 and TRBJ1-5; D is possibly TRBD1 (5 bases). The germline V and J ends were trimmed by 1 base and 7 bases, with 11 bases remaining between them. The germline V gene has CDR1 KGHSH and CDR2 LQKENI. This CDR3 comprises 14 residues. The CDR3 DNA reads TGTGCCAGCTCACCACGGGGCAAGCACCAGCCCCAGCATTTT. Protein sequence: CASSPRGKHQPQHF.